The present T cell receptor beta chain was sequenced within a study of pediatric ulcerative colitis. The data were produced by immunoSEQ multiplex PCR, yet TCRdb's version contains in-frame clones alone and is incomplete. The table records roughly 38,000 clones, approximately 82% of them present only once. Findings and caveats of the study: Ulcerative colitis patients shared more blood-rectal clones than controls.

Trimming cost V 0 bases and J 3 bases, with 13 bases left between them. The CDR3 covers 15 residues. Germline CDR1 and CDR2: SGHRS and YFSETQ. Worth noting for this clone: Its antigen remains unidentified.

Sequenced sample: blood. The TCR comes from a girl aged 5 to 17 with moderate ulcerative colitis. V usage is TRBV5-1 and J usage is TRBJ2-7, with D perhaps matching TRBD1 (5 bases). CDR3 region: CASSLGQGFSYEQYF. In DNA, the CDR3 is TGCGCCAGCAGCTTGGGGCAGGGTTTCAGCTACGAGCAGTACTTC. The whole variable domain, remainder taken from reference TRBV5-1 and TRBJ2-7, is KAGVTQTPRYLIKTRGQQVTLSCSPISGHRSVSWYQQTPGQGLQFLFEYFSETQRNKGNFPGRFSGRQFSNSRSEMNVSTLELGDSALYLCASSLGQGFSYEQYFGPGTRLTVT.